This is a list of T cell receptor beta chains from one sample in a study of T cells in localized non-small cell lung cancer. TCRdb keeps only in-frame clones here, not all; method: immunoSEQ multiplex PCR. The sample lists tens of thousands of clones; roughly four fifths were seen once. Sequenced here: peripheral blood, sampled before any cancer treatment. These receptors were obtained from a female donor older than 55 with stage I lung adenocarcinoma. The CDR3 runs from the conserved cysteine through the conserved F or W. Only part of the rows carry a size: once, few, many, or a class if the clone is expanded.

CASSPPTMNTEAFF,TRBV19,NA,TRBJ1-1
CAWTTGWTEAFF,TRBV30,NA,TRBJ1-1
CASSAGYLNTEAFF,TRBV9,NA,TRBJ1-1
CASSYGSSGNTIYF,TRBV6-5,NA,TRBJ1-3
CASSVDHYGYTF,TRBV9,NA,TRBJ1-2
CASRQGYSTGELFF,TRBV7-9,NA,TRBJ2-2
CASSLFPGPLATNEKLFF,TRBV18,NA,TRBJ1-4
CASSLEPASRPNNEAFF,TRBV5-1,NA,TRBJ1-1
CASSPWDTGRAFF,TRBV5-4,NA,TRBJ1-1
CASRNTGWDIQYF,TRBV28,NA,TRBJ2-4
CASRGTFYSNQPQHF,TRBV6-1,NA,TRBJ1-5
CASKAPPGQGPYEQYF,TRBV2,NA,TRBJ2-7
CASSIGGTGASEQFF,TRBV19,few,TRBJ2-1
CASSDGGTGASNQPQHF,TRBV2,once,TRBJ1-5
CASSPHRDRGSTNEKLFF,TRBV5-1,NA,TRBJ1-4
CASSGWDSYNEQFF,TRBV19,NA,TRBJ2-1
CASSYYPLGGGYEQYF,TRBV6-6,NA,TRBJ2-7
CASIGQTVNYGYTF,TRBV2,NA,TRBJ1-2
CASSPIQGVRAFF,TRBV11-2,once,TRBJ1-1
CASSPGQGGEKLFF,TRBV2,NA,TRBJ1-4
CASNSGGPRYEQYF,TRBV7-9,NA,TRBJ2-7
CASRFGGLGETQYF,TRBV19,once,TRBJ2-5
CAWSAQGSGVFWEQYF,TRBV30,NA,TRBJ2-7
CASSDGSNYGYTF,TRBV6-4,NA,TRBJ1-2
CASSYSTGNGKLFF,TRBV6-5,NA,TRBJ1-4
CASTPDRGLNQPQHF,TRBV18,NA,TRBJ1-5
CASSSGGEGETQYF,TRBV5-1,NA,TRBJ2-5
CSARAMGEAFF,TRBV20-1,NA,TRBJ1-1
CASSLGLSSYNEQFF,TRBV6-5,NA,TRBJ2-1
CASSRPGQGNNEQFF,TRBV4-2,NA,TRBJ2-1
CASRLGQGSNQPQHF,TRBV6-5,NA,TRBJ1-5